The subject of this entry is one T cell receptor beta chain. Its matching antigen is unknown. This sample is drawn from a study of immune evolution from preneoplasia to lung adenocarcinoma. Notes on the study in general: Clonality was highest in normal lung, lower in later-stage lesions apparently. Top clone share appeared to fall from AAH through AIS, MIA, adenocarcinoma.

Patients had resection in Japan or China between the mid-2010s and the late 2010s. Clones were read by immunoSEQ multiplex PCR, and TCRdb kept only the in-frame ones, dropping some. This table has thousands of clones, 70% to 90% appearing once. The germline V gene has CDR1 SGHTA and CDR2 FQGNSA. V was trimmed by 3 bases and J by 4 bases, leaving 9 bases between them. This CDR3 region has 13 residues. Sequences were obtained from FFPE minimally invasive lung adenocarcinoma tissue. The V and J genes are TRBV7-2 and TRBJ2-5; the D gene is possibly TRBD1 (6 bases). This sequence originates from a person aged 70 to 85 with lung adenocarcinoma. The CDR3 DNA follows: TGTGCCAGCAGCTTTACACAGGGAGAGACCCAGTACTTC. Its protein product is CASSFTQGETQYF.